These 15 T cell receptor beta chains share one sample of origin, sequenced in a study of shared clonotypes between healthy human individuals. The table came from immunoSEQ multiplex PCR; TCRdb's copy has only in-frame clones and leaves some out. The sample consists of more than 2 million clones, 90% to 96% of them appearing once. The specimen sequenced was naive CD4+ T cells sorted from blood. Subset noted: CD45RA+ positively selected. The origin of the receptors is a man in his late teens or twenties in good health.

The chain recombines TRBV7-8 with TRBJ2-7, with D possibly being TRBD2 (6 bases). Looked up from germline, CDR1 is SGHVS and CDR2 is FQNEAQ. V gave up 7 bases and J gave up 6 bases, with 16 bases separating them. The CDR3 runs to 13 residues. The CDR3 nucleotides read TGTGCCAGCACCGGGGGATCAGGGTTCGAGCAGTACTTC. Translation: CASTGGSGFEQYF. Filled out from reference TRBV7-8 and TRBJ2-7, the complete variable domain reads GAGVSQSPRYKVAKRGQDVALRCDPISGHVSLFWYQQALGQGPEFLTYFQNEAQLDKSGLPSDRFFAERPEGSVSTLKIQRTQQEDSAVYLCASTGGSGFEQYFGPGTRLTVT.

The chain couples TRBV18 to TRBJ1-5, with D uncertain. V was trimmed by 2 bases and J by 3 bases, leaving 11 bases between them. Per the germline V gene, CDR1 is KGHSH and CDR2 is LQKENI. CDR3 length equals 15 residues. The CDR3 spells CASSPSDGLNQPQHF. The CDR3 DNA reads TGTGCCAGCTCACCATCGGACGGCCTCAATCAGCCCCAGCATTTT.

This clone appeared a single time. The chain joins TRBV7-2 to TRBJ2-3, with unresolved D. Germline values: CDR1 SGHTA, CDR2 FQGNSA. The length of the CDR3 is 12 residues. V shed 2 bases and J shed 4 bases, with 4 bases lying between them. The CDR3 DNA sequence: TGTGCCAGCAGCTTATGGCCAGATACGCAGTATTTT. Translated: CASSLWPDTQYF. Drawing the rest from reference TRBV7-2 and TRBJ2-3, the complete variable domain is GAGVSQSPSNKVTEKGKDVELRCDPISGHTALYWYRQSLGQGLEFLIYFQGNSAPDKSGLPSDRFSAERTGGSVSTLTIQRTQQEDSAVYLCASSLWPDTQYFGPGTRLTVL.

Concerning this clone itself: No DNA is shown, since the ends of the CDR3 on it are uncertain; the CDR3 is the one TCRdb lists. This sequence joins TRBV10-3 and TRBJ2-3; the table's D gene call, TRBD1, was not cross checked with the DNA. In germline, CDR1 is ENHRY, CDR2 SYGVKD. Counting both end residues, the CDR3 totals 15 amino acids. CDR3 residues: CAISDSVLGPDTQYF.

This clone occurred once. The chain links TRBV5-1 to TRBJ1-1; D is perhaps TRBD1 (6 bases). CDR1 is SGHRS and CDR2 is YFSETQ in the germline V gene. The V and J ends lost 0 bases and 6 bases respectively, with 9 bases between them. This CDR3 has 13 amino acids. CDR3 in amino acids: CASSLVGGSEAFF. In DNA, the CDR3 is TGCGCCAGCAGCTTGGTGGGGGGCTCTGAAGCTTTCTTT.

The gene calls are TRBV20-1 and TRBJ2-5; D unclear. Trimming took 8 bases from V and 7 from J, leaving 14 bases between them. The CDR3 sequence is 11 residues long. The germline V gene has CDR1 DFQATT and CDR2 SNEGSKA (reference sequence). The CDR3 DNA follows: TGCAGTTCCCACTCCTCTCGGACCCAGTACTTC. This translates into CSSHSSRTQYF.

The V gene is TRBV30, the J gene TRBJ2-3; the D gene is possibly TRBD1 (5 bases). Germline V lookup: CDR1 GTSNPN, CDR2 SVGIG (reference sequence). This CDR3 spans 14 amino acids. Trimming took off 0 bases at V and 4 bases at J, with 11 bases between the two ends. Here the CDR3 reads CAWSVLGPADTQYF. CDR3 bases: TGTGCCTGGAGTGTACTGGGGCCAGCAGATACGCAGTATTTT. The full variable domain, completed using reference TRBV30 and TRBJ2-3, is SQTIHQWPATLVQPVGSPLSLECTVEGTSNPNLYWYRQAAGRGLQLLFYSVGIGQISSEVPQNLSASRPQDRQFILSSKKLLLSDSGFYLCAWSVLGPADTQYFGPGTRLTVL.

The V and J genes are TRBV6-5 and TRBJ1-6; no reliable D call. V shed 7 bases and J shed 8 bases, with 15 bases lying between them. The germline V gene has CDR1 MNHEY and CDR2 SVGAGI. This CDR3 has 14 residues. The chain's CDR3 is CASTPRLADSPLHF. CDR3 sequence (DNA): TGTGCCAGCACCCCCCGGCTGGCGGATTCACCCCTCCACTTT.

The chain uses TRBV5-6 and TRBJ2-7, with unresolved D. V dropped 1 base and J dropped 4 bases, with 15 bases sitting between them. Looked up from germline, CDR1 is SGHDT and CDR2 is YYEEEE. There are 15 residues in the CDR3. CDR3 bases: TGTGCCAGCAGCTTGTCCCTCAGACCTAGTTACGAGCAGTACTTC. This codes for CASSLSLRPSYEQYF.

The chain uses TRBV19 and TRBJ2-1; D unresolved. The CDR3 runs to 15 residues. The V gene's germline CDR1 is LNHDA and CDR2 SQIVND (reference sequence). Trimming cost V 11 bases and J 5 bases, with 22 bases left between them. CDR3 bases: TGTGCCGGCCCTCCTTCCGTACCGAGCCACAATGAGCAGTTCTTC. Encoded protein: CAGPPSVPSHNEQFF.

A remark on this clone: The sample holds other DNA sequences that translate to the same CDR3. The chain couples TRBV6-1 to TRBJ1-3; D unclear. Trimming took off 1 base at V and 1 base at J, with 11 bases between the two ends. The germline CDR1 and CDR2 sequences are MNHNS and SASEGT. The CDR3 consists of 16 residues. CDR3 sequence reads: CASSEEGRLSGNTIYF. CDR3 DNA sequence: TGTGCCAGCAGTGAAGAGGGCAGGCTTTCTGGAAACACCATATATTTT.

The CDR3 DNA sequence: TGTGCCAGCAGCCCCGACGGGACCTACGAGCAGTACTTC. Its translation: CASSPDGTYEQYF. The genes are TRBV11-3 and TRBJ2-7; D is perhaps TRBD2 (5 bases). Between the trimmed V and J ends, which lost 5 bases and 2 bases, there was a span of 10 bases. Germline lookup yields CDR1 SGHNT and CDR2 YENEEA. The CDR3 consists of 13 residues.

Here the CDR3 DNA reads TGTGCTAGTGGTCCGGGACACCCAGGGGCAGATACGCAGTATTTT. This translates into CASGPGHPGADTQYF. The V and J genes are TRBV12-5 and TRBJ2-3; TRBD1 is a possible D gene (6 bases). Trimming left V 5 bases short and J 4 bases short, with 16 bases between. The CDR3 consists of 15 residues. Looked up from germline, CDR1 is LGHNT and CDR2 is FRNRAP.

The chain couples TRBV11-2 to TRBJ1-5, with D uncertain. V lost 4 bases, J lost 11 bases, and 12 bases lay in between. The CDR3 length is 12 residues. CDR1 and CDR2 from the germline V gene are SGHAT and FQNNGV. CDR3 sequence: CASSSGRSAQHF. In nucleotides, the CDR3 is TGTGCCAGCAGCTCCGGGAGGTCAGCCCAGCATTTT.

The V gene is TRBV7-2, the J gene TRBJ2-7; no clear D gene. CDR3 length equals 14 residues. Trimming left V 5 bases short and J 5 bases short, with 16 bases between. Germline CDR1 SGHTA, CDR2 FQGNSA. CDR3 in DNA: TGTGCCAGCAGCCCAGCGACACAACGCCACGAGCAGTACTTC. It encodes CASSPATQRHEQYF. The full variable domain, its missing parts supplied by reference TRBV7-2 and TRBJ2-7, is GAGVSQSPSNKVTEKGKDVELRCDPISGHTALYWYRQSLGQGLEFLIYFQGNSAPDKSGLPSDRFSAERTGGSVSTLTIQRTQQEDSAVYLCASSPATQRHEQYFGPGTRLTVT.